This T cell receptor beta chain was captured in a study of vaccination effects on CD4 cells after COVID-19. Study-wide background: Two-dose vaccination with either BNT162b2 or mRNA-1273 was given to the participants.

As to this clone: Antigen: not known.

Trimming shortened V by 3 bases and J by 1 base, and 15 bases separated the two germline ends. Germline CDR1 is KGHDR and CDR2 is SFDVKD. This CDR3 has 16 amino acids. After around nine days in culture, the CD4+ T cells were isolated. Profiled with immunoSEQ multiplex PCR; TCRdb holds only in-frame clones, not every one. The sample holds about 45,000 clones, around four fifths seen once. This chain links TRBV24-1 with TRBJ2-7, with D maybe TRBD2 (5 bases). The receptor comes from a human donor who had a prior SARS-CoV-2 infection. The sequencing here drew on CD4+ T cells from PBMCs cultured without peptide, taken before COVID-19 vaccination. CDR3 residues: CATSDRPSRRSYEQYF. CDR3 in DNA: TGTGCCACCAGTGATAGGCCCAGCCGGAGGTCCTACGAGCAGTACTTC.